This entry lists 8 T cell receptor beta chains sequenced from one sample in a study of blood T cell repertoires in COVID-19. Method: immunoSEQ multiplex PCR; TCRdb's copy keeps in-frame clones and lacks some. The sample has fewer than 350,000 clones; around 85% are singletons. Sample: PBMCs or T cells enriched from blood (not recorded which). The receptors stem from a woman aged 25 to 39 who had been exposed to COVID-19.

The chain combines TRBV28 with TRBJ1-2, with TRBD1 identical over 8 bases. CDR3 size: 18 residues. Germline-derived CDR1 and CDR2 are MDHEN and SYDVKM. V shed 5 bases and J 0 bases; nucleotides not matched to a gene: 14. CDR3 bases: TGTGCCAGCAGTCTACTACCCGGGACAGGAGATTCTAACTATGGCTACACCTTC. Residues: CASSLLPGTGDSNYGYTF.

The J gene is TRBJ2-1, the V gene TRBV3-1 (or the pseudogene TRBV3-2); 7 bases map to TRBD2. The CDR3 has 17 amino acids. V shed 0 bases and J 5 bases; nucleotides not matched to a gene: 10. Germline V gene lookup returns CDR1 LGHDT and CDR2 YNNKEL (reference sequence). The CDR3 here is CASSQDRLAPLNNEQFF. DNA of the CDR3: TGTGCCAGCAGCCAAGACCGACTAGCCCCCCTCAACAATGAGCAGTTCTTC.

The DNA for the CDR3 is TGTGCCAGCAGTTTGCGGACAGGGCAGGGTAACACTGAAGCTTTCTTT. Its protein product is CASSLRTGQGNTEAFF. This chain links TRBV27 with TRBJ1-1; 8 nucleotides match TRBD1. The ends lost 3 bases at V and 2 bases at J; junction bases unmatched: 8. This CDR3 comprises 16 residues. Germline V lookup: CDR1 MNHEY, CDR2 SMNVEV (reference sequence).

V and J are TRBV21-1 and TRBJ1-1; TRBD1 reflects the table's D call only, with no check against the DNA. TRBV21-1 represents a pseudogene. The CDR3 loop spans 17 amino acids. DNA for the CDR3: TGTGCCAGCAGCATTTTCCGGGACAGGAACACGAACACTGAAGCTTTCTTT. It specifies CASSIFRDRNTNTEAFF.

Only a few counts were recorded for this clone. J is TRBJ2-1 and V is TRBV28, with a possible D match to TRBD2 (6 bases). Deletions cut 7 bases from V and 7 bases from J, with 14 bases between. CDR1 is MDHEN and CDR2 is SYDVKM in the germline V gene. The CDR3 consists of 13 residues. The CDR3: CASTLRRGNEQFF. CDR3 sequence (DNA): TGTGCCAGCACCTTAAGGAGGGGAAATGAGCAGTTCTTC.

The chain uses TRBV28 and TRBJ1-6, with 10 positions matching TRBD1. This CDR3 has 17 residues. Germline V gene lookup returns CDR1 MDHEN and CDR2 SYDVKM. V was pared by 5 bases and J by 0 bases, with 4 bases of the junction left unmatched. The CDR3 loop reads CASSATGGLSYNSPLHF. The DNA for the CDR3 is TGTGCCAGCAGTGCGACAGGGGGCCTCTCCTATAATTCACCCCTCCACTTT.

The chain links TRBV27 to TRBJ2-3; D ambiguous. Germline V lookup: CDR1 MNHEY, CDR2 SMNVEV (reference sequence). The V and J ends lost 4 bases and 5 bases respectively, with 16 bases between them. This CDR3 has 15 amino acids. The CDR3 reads CASSSAAPLVDTQYF. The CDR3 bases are TGTGCCAGCAGTTCTGCGGCCCCCCTTGTAGATACGCAGTATTTT.

The CDR3 spells CAISGQGNPAGNTIYF. The CDR3 nucleotides are TGTGCCATCAGTGGCCAGGGTAATCCGGCTGGAAACACCATATATTTT. The genes are TRBV10-3 and TRBJ1-3; a possible D gene is TRBD1 (5 bases). V gave up 4 bases and J gave up 2 bases, with 15 bases separating them. This CDR3 is 16 amino acids long. Germline assignment: CDR1 ENHRY and CDR2 SYGVKD.